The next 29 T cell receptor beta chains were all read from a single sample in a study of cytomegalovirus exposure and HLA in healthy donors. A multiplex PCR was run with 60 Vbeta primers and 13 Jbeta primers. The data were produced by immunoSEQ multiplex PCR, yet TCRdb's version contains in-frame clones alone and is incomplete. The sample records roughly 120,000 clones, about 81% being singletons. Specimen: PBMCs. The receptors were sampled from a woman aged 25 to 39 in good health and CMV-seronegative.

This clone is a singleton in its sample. CDR3 nucleotides: TGTGCCAGCAGTTTTCAGGGGGCCTATGGCTACACCTTC. This translates into CASSFQGAYGYTF. V and J are TRBV27 and TRBJ1-2; the match to TRBD1 covers 8 bases. This CDR3 contains 13 residues. Germline V gene sequence: CDR1 MNHEY, CDR2 SMNVEV (reference sequence). Trimming removed 3 bases from V and 4 bases from J; junction bases left unmatched: 1.

CDR3 sequence reads: CASSLGQGNSYEQYF. CDR3 nucleotide sequence: TGTGCCAGCTCACTTGGACAGGGTAACTCCTACGAGCAGTACTTC. The chain links TRBV18 to TRBJ2-7, with 8 positions matching TRBD1. V lost 4 bases to trimming and J lost 0 bases; unmatched junction nucleotides: 5. There are 15 residues in the CDR3. CDR1 is KGHSH, CDR2 LQKENI, per germline.

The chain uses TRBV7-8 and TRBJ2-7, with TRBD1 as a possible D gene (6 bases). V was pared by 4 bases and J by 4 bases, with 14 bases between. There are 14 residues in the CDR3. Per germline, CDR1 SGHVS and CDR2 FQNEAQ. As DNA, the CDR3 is TGTGCCAGCAGCTACCAGGGGTCAGATTACGAGCAGTACTTC. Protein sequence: CASSYQGSDYEQYF.

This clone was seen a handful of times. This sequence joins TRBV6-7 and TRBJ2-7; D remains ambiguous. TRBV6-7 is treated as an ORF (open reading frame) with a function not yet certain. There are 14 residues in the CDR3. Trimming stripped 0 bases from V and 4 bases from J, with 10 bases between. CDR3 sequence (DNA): TGTGCCAGCAGTTACTCGCCTTCTATTTACGAGCAGTACTTC. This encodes CASSYSPSIYEQYF.

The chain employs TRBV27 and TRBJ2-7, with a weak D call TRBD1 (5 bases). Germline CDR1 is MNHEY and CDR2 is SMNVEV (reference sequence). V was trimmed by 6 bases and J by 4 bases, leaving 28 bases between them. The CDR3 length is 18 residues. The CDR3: CASSPTTSTPGPVYEQYF. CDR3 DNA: TGTGCCAGCAGCCCTACCACTTCCACCCCAGGGCCGGTTTACGAGCAGTACTTC.

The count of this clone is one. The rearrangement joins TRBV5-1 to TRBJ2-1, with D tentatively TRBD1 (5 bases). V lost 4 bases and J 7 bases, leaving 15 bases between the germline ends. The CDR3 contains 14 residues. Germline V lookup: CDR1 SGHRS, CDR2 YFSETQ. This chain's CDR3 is CASSVSPGRNEQFF. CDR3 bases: TGCGCCAGCAGCGTGTCACCAGGGCGGAATGAGCAGTTCTTC.

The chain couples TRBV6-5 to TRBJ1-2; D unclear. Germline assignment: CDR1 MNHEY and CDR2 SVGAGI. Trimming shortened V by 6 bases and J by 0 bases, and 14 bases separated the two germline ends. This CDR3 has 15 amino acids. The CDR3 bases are TGTGCCAGCAGCCCGCCCCCGCGGCCTAACTATGGCTACACCTTC. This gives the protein CASSPPPRPNYGYTF.

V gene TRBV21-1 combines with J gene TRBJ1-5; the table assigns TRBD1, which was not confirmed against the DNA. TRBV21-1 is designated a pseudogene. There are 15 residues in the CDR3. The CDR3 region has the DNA TGTGCCAGCAGCAACCGGACAGATCGTGATCAGCCCCAGCATTTT. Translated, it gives CASSNRTDRDQPQHF.

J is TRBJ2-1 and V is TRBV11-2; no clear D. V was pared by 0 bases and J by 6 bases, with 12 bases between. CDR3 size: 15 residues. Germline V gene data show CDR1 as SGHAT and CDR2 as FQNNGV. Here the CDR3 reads CASSLDLNLSNEQFF. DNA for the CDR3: TGTGCCAGCAGCTTAGATCTAAATTTAAGCAATGAGCAGTTCTTC.

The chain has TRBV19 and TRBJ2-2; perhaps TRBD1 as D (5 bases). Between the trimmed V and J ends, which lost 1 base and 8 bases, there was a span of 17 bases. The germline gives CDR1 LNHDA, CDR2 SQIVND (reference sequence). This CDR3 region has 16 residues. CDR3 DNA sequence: TGTGCCAGTAGTATAGCAGGGTATACCCAAACGGGGGAGCTGTTTTTT. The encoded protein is CASSIAGYTQTGELFF.

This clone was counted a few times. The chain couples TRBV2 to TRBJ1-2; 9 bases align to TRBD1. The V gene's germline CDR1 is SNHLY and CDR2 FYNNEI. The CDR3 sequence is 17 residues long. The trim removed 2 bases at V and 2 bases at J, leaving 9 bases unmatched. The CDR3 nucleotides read TGTGCCAGCAGTGAACGAGCGAGACAGGGGGGAAACTATGGCTACACCTTC. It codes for CASSERARQGGNYGYTF.

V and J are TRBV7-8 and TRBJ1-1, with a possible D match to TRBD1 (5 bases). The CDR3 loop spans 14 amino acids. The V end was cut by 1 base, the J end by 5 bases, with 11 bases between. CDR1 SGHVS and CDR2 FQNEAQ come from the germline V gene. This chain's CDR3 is CASSLERGGTEAFF. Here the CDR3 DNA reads TGTGCCAGCAGCTTAGAGAGGGGAGGTACTGAAGCTTTCTTT.

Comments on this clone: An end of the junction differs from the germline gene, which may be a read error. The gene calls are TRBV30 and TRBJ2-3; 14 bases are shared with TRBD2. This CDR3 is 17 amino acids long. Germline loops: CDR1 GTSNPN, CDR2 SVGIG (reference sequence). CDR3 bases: TGTGCCTGGAGTGTACCCTCTAGGACTAGCGGGGGGCCTATTACAGTATTT. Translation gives CAWSVPSRTSGGPITVF.

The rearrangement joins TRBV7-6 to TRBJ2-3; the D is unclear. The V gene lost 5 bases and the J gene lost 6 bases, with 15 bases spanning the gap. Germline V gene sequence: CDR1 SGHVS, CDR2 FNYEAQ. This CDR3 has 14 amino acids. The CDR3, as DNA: TGTGCCAGCAGCAAGCTTACTGATTGGGATACGCAGTATTTT. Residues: CASSKLTDWDTQYF.

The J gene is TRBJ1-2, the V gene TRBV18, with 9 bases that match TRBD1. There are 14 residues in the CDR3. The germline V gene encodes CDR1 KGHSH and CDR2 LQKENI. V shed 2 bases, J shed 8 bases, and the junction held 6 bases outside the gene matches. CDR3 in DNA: TGTGCCAGCTCACCAATAACAGGGGGCGCGGGCTACACCTTC. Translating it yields CASSPITGGAGYTF.

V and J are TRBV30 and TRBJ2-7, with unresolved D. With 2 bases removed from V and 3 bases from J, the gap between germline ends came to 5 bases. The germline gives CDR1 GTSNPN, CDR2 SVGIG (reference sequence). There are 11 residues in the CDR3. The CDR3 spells CAWSINYEQYF. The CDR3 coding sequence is TGTGCCTGGAGTATTAACTACGAGCAGTACTTC.

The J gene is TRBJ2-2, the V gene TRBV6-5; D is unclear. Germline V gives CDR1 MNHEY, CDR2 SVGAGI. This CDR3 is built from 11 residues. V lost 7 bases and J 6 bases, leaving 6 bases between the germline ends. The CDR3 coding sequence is TGTGCCAGCATTTTCGCCGGGGAGCTGTTTTTT. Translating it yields CASIFAGELFF.

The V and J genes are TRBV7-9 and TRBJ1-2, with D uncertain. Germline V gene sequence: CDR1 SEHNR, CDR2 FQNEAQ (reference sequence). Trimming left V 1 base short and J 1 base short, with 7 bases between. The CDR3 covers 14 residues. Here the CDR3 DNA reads TGTGCCAGCAGCTTAGGTCAGGTTAACTATGGCTACACCTTC. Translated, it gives CASSLGQVNYGYTF.

The CDR3 DNA reads as TGCAGCGTTAAAGCGCCGGGACAGGGCACCGGGGAGCTGTTTTTT. Translated: CSVKAPGQGTGELFF. The J gene is TRBJ2-2, the V gene TRBV29-1, with 9 nucleotides matching TRBD1. The germline gives CDR1 SQVTM, CDR2 ANQGSEA. V shed 5 bases, J shed 4 bases, and the junction held 8 bases outside the gene matches. The CDR3 consists of 15 residues.

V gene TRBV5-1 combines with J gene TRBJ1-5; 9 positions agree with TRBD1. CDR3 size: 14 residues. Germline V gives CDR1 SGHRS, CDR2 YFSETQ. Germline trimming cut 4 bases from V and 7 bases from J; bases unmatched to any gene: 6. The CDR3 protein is CASSPGQGGQPQHF. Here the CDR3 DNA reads TGCGCCAGCAGCCCGGGACAGGGTGGCCAGCCCCAGCATTTT.

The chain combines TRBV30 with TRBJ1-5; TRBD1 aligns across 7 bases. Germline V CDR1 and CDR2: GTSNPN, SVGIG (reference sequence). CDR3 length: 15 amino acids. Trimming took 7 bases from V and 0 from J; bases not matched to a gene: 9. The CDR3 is CAYQKGAASNQPQHF. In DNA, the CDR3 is TGTGCCTATCAGAAGGGGGCGGCTAGCAATCAGCCCCAGCATTTT.

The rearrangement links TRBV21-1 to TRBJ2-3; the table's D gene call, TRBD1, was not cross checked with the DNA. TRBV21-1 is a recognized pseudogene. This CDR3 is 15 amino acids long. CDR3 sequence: CASSNYREFTDTQYF. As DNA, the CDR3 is TGTGCCAGCAGCAACTACAGGGAGTTCACAGATACGCAGTATTTT.

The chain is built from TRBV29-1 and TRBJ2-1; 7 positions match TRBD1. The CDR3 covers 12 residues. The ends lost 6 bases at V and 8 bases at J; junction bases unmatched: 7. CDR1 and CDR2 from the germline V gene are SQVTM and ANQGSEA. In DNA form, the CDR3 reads TGCAGCGTGGGACAGCGAGGAGATGAGCAGTTCTTC. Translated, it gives CSVGQRGDEQFF.

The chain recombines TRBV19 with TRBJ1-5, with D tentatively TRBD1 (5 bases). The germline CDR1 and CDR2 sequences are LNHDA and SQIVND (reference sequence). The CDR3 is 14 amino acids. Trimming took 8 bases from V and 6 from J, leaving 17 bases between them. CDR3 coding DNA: TGTGCCAGTTCCTATCAGGGCCTGAGTCAGCCCCAGCATTTT. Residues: CASSYQGLSQPQHF.

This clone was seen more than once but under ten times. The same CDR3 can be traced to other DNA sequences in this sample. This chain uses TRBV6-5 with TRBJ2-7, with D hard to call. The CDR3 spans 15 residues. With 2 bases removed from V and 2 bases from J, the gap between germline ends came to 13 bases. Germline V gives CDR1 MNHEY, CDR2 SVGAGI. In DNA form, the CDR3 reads TGTGCCAGCAGTTACGGTAATTCCCCGGCCTACGAGCAGTACTTC. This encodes CASSYGNSPAYEQYF.

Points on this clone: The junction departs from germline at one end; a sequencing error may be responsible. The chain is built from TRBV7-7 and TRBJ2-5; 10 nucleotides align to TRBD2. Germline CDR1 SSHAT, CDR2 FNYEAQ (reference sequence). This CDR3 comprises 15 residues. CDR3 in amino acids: CASSLGLAEGETQYF. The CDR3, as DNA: TGTGCTAGCAGCCTTGGACTAGCGGAAGGGGAGACCCAGTACTTC.

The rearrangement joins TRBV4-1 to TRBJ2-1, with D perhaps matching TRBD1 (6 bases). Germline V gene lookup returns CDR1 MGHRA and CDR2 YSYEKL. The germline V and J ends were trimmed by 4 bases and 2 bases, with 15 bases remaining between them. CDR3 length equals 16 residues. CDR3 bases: TGCGCCAGCAGCCCCCTGGCCCGGGACACCTACAATGAGCAGTTCTTC. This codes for CASSPLARDTYNEQFF.

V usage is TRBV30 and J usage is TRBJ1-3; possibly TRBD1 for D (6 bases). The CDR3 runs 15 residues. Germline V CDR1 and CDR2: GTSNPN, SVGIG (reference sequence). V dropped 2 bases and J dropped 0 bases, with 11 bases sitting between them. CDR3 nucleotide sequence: TGTGCCTGGAGTCGGGGGGCAATCTCTGGAAACACCATATATTTT. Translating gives CAWSRGAISGNTIYF. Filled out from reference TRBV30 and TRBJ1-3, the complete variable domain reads SQTIHQWPATLVQPVGSPLSLECTVEGTSNPNLYWYRQAAGRGLQLLFYSVGIGQISSEVPQNLSASRPQDRQFILSSKKLLLSDSGFYLCAWSRGAISGNTIYFGEGSWLTVV.

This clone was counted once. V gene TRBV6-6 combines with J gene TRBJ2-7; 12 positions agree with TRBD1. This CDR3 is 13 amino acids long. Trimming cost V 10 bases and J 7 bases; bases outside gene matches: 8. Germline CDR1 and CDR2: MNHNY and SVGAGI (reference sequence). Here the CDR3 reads CATQGQGAWEQYF. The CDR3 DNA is TGTGCCACCCAGGGACAGGGGGCTTGGGAGCAGTACTTC.